Listed here are 6 T cell receptor beta chains from one sample, sequenced in a study of cytomegalovirus exposure and HLA in healthy donors. This PCR relied on a set of 60 Vbeta primers and 13 Jbeta primers. Some clones are missing from TCRdb's copy, which holds only in-frame ones; the method was immunoSEQ multiplex PCR. The sample has tens of thousands of clones, roughly 73% seen once. The source material was PBMCs. Receptors originate from a male donor in good health and CMV-seropositive.

The chain uses TRBV5-6 and TRBJ2-3; 7 bases are shared with TRBD2. Germline trimming cut 4 bases from V and 6 bases from J; bases unmatched to any gene: 5. Germline V gene lookup returns CDR1 SGHDT and CDR2 YYEEEE. The CDR3 runs to 13 residues. For the CDR3, the DNA is TGTGCCAGCAGCGTCCGGGGGGTGGATACGCAGTATTTT. Amino acids: CASSVRGVDTQYF.

CDR3 amino acids: CATSRSLAGVWVTQYF. In DNA form, the CDR3 reads TGTGCCACCAGCAGATCCTTAGCGGGAGTGTGGGTTACGCAGTATTTT. The chain combines TRBV15 with TRBJ2-3; TRBD2 matches at 9 bases. From germline, CDR1 is LNHNV and CDR2 YYDKDF (reference sequence). The CDR3 contains 16 residues. Trimming cost V 2 bases and J 8 bases; bases outside gene matches: 11.

The chain couples TRBV9 to TRBJ2-3; D might be TRBD1 (6 bases). There are 15 residues in the CDR3. Trimming took off 0 bases at V and 5 bases at J, with 13 bases between the two ends. CDR1 SGDLS and CDR2 YYNGEE come from the germline V gene. CDR3 residues: CASSVVSGAIDTQYF. The CDR3 nucleotides read TGTGCCAGCAGCGTAGTTTCAGGGGCCATAGATACGCAGTATTTT.

The genes are TRBV6-5 and TRBJ2-7; TRBD1 matches 8 bases. The CDR3 extends over 14 amino acids. Looked up from germline, CDR1 is MNHEY and CDR2 is SVGAGI. J was trimmed by 2 bases and V by 6 bases; bases with no gene match: 6. The CDR3 loop reads CASRRRDRTYEQYF. The CDR3, as DNA: TGTGCCAGCAGACGGCGGGACAGGACCTACGAGCAGTACTTC.

This clone was picked up one time. This rearrangement joins TRBV29-1 to TRBJ2-1; D may be TRBD1 (6 bases). Trimming removed 5 bases at V and 8 bases at J, with 22 bases between. Per the germline V gene, CDR1 is SQVTM and CDR2 is ANQGSEA. The CDR3 runs to 15 residues. The CDR3 loop reads CSVRRGRGESYEQFF. The CDR3, as DNA: TGCAGCGTTAGACGGGGCAGGGGAGAGTCCTATGAGCAGTTCTTC.

The chain combines TRBV27 with TRBJ1-4; a weak D match, TRBD1 (5 bases). CDR3 length: 13 residues. Trimming shortened V by 3 bases and J by 4 bases, and 6 bases separated the two germline ends. CDR1 is MNHEY, CDR2 SMNVEV, per germline (reference sequence). As DNA, the CDR3 is TGTGCCAGCAGTTTCGGGGGTAATGAAAAACTGTTTTTT. Residues: CASSFGGNEKLFF.